What follows are 12 T cell receptor beta chains derived from one specimen sequenced in a study of blood T cell repertoires in COVID-19. Generated by immunoSEQ multiplex PCR, the TCRdb table keeps only in-frame clones and is missing some. This table holds 100,000 to 120,000 clones, 70% to 90% found once. Sequencing was carried out using peripheral blood. All receptors come from a human donor in a cohort sampled during active COVID-19.

This chain links TRBV6-5 with TRBJ1-2, with D perhaps TRBD1 (5 bases). The CDR3 is made up of 13 amino acids. Germline V gives CDR1 MNHEY, CDR2 SVGAGI. With 7 bases removed from V and 4 bases from J, the gap between germline ends came to 13 bases. The CDR3, as DNA: TGTGCCAGCACCAAAAGGGGTAGCTATGGCTACACCTTC. It is translated as CASTKRGSYGYTF.

The CDR3 nucleotides read TGTGCCAGCTCACCACTTCACTCCTACAATGAGCAGTTCTTC. Translating gives CASSPLHSYNEQFF. The chain combines TRBV18 with TRBJ2-1, with unresolved D. The CDR3 totals 14 residues. Germline lookup yields CDR1 KGHSH and CDR2 LQKENI. The V gene lost 1 base and the J gene lost 0 bases, with 4 bases spanning the gap.

The chain recombines TRBV3-1 (or the pseudogene TRBV3-2) with TRBJ2-3, with 10 positions matching TRBD1. The junction had 4 bases not matched to a gene; V was cut back by 6 bases and J by 4 bases. CDR1 and CDR2 (germline): LGHDT, YNNKEL (reference sequence). The CDR3 contains 14 residues. The CDR3 here is CASRPGTGADTQYF. Here the CDR3 DNA reads TGTGCCAGCAGACCCGGGACAGGGGCAGATACGCAGTATTTT.

The gene calls are TRBV27 and TRBJ1-2; TRBD1 matches 7 bases. Germline loops: CDR1 MNHEY, CDR2 SMNVEV (reference sequence). CDR3 size: 15 residues. V shed 1 base and J 3 bases; nucleotides not matched to a gene: 5. Written as DNA, the CDR3 is TGTGCCAGCAGTTTATGGGCAGGGGGTGACTATGGCTACACCTTC. Translation: CASSLWAGGDYGYTF.

The V gene is TRBV19, the J gene TRBJ1-1; tentatively, D is TRBD1 (6 bases). Trimming cost V 5 bases and J 3 bases, with 13 bases left between them. This CDR3 region has 14 residues. Germline lookup yields CDR1 LNHDA and CDR2 SQIVND (reference sequence). CDR3 residues: CASSSLQGYTEAFF. Written as DNA, the CDR3 is TGTGCCAGTAGTTCCCTACAGGGATACACTGAAGCTTTCTTT.

CDR3 DNA sequence: TGTGCCAGCAGCGCGGGTGGACAGGGGAATGAAAAACTGTTTTTT. It is translated as CASSAGGQGNEKLFF. J is TRBJ1-4 and V is TRBV7-9; TRBD1 matches at 9 bases. V gave up 5 bases and J gave up 5 bases; unmatched junction bases: 6. The CDR3 has 15 amino acids. Germline V gives CDR1 SEHNR, CDR2 FQNEAQ (reference sequence).

This clone was seen just once. The V call is TRBV11-2, the J call TRBJ2-1; D possibly corresponds to TRBD2 (5 bases). Deletions cut 5 bases from V and 0 bases from J, with 11 bases between. The V gene's germline CDR1 is SGHAT and CDR2 FQNNGV. The CDR3 sequence is 15 residues long. The CDR3 reads CASSTEEVSYNEQFF. The CDR3 bases are TGTGCCAGCAGCACCGAGGAGGTCTCCTACAATGAGCAGTTCTTC.

This clone was seen a single time. The J gene is TRBJ1-1, the V gene TRBV5-1; a weak D match, TRBD1 (6 bases). The CDR3 consists of 17 residues. Trimming removed 1 base from V and 5 bases from J, with 21 bases in between. Germline-derived CDR1 and CDR2 are SGHRS and YFSETQ. The CDR3 region has the DNA TGCGCCAGCAGCTTGAGGGTACAGGGTGAAATTGGGACTGAAGCTTTCTTT. Translated: CASSLRVQGEIGTEAFF.

The chain combines TRBV7-2 with TRBJ1-5, with D possibly TRBD1 on 5 matching bases. V gave up 5 bases and J gave up 4 bases, with 18 bases separating them. Germline V CDR1 and CDR2: SGHTA, FQGNSA. The CDR3 extends over 16 amino acids. The CDR3: CASSPQGTARNQPQHF. The CDR3 DNA sequence: TGTGCCAGCAGCCCGCAGGGCACGGCTAGGAATCAGCCCCAGCATTTT.

V and J are TRBV5-6 and TRBJ1-4; D is undetermined. Per the germline V gene, CDR1 is SGHDT and CDR2 is YYEEEE. The CDR3 contains 13 residues. Trimming took off 4 bases at V and 3 bases at J, with 7 bases between the two ends. The CDR3 spells CASSTGSNEKLFF. The CDR3 DNA sequence: TGTGCCAGCAGCACGGGTTCTAATGAAAAACTGTTTTTT.

The chain has TRBV5-1 and TRBJ2-7; 9 bases align to TRBD1. With 4 bases clipped from V and 0 bases from J, the junction kept 11 bases outside the gene matches. This CDR3 is built from 17 residues. Germline values: CDR1 SGHRS, CDR2 YFSETQ. CDR3 sequence (DNA): TGCGCCAGCAGCCTGGATAGCGCGGGACAGGGCTCCTACGAGCAGTACTTC. Its protein is CASSLDSAGQGSYEQYF.

The V gene is TRBV19, the J gene TRBJ2-7; 11 nucleotides agree with TRBD2. The CDR3 extends over 15 amino acids. V lost 6 bases to trimming and J lost 6 bases; unmatched junction nucleotides: 10. Germline CDR1 and CDR2: LNHDA and SQIVND (reference sequence). The CDR3 is CASSRTSGSRREQYF. The CDR3 DNA is TGTGCCAGTAGCCGAACTAGCGGGAGTCGTCGCGAGCAGTACTTC.